This note documents a single T cell receptor beta chain sequence. The source of the sample is a study of blood T cell repertoires in COVID-19. The method was immunoSEQ multiplex PCR; TCRdb's version includes in-frame clones alone and lacks a portion of them. The repertoire holds about 460,000 clones, 80% to 90% seen once, with around 7.9% in the top ten. This CDR3 region has 12 residues. Germline V gene lookup returns CDR1 MNHEY and CDR2 SVGAGI. The V end lost 8 bases, the J end lost 7 bases, and 15 bases lay between the germline ends. The genes are TRBV6-5 and TRBJ2-7, with a tentative D call TRBD2 (7 bases). Sequenced input: PBMCs or T cells enriched from blood (not recorded which). The receptor was isolated from a woman in her fifties or sixties who had recovered from COVID-19. The chain's CDR3 is CASLGGAGEQYF. The CDR3 nucleotides read TGTGCCAGCCTTGGGGGGGCCGGGGAGCAGTACTTC.